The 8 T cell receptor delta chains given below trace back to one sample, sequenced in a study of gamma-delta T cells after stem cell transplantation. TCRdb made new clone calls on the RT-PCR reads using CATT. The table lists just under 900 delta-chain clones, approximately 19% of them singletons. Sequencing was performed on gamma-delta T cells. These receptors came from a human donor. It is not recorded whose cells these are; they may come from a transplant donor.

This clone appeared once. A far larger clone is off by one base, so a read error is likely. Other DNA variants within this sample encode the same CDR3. The CDR3 region is CACDTLTSTGGDRASWDTRQMFF. The CDR3 bases are TGTGCCTGTGACACCCTCACTAGTACTGGGGGAGACCGCGCTTCCTGGGACACCCGACAGATGTTCTTC. This sequence joins TRDV2 and TRDJ3, with TRDD3 identical over 9 bases. This CDR3 is 23 amino acids long. CDR1 and CDR2 from the germline V gene are GEAIGNYY and EKD.

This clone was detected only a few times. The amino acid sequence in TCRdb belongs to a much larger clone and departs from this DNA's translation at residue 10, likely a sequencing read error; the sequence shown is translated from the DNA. CDR3 sequence reads: CACELLGDTNDKLIF. In DNA form, the CDR3 reads TGTGCCTGTGAACTGTTGGGGGATACCAACGATAAACTCATCTTT. V usage is TRDV2 and J usage is TRDJ1, with 10 nucleotides matching TRDD3. CDR1 is GEAIGNYY and CDR2 is EKD in the germline V gene. V trimming: 4 bases; J trimming: 4 bases; junction bases outside the gene matches: 8. This CDR3 is built from 15 residues.

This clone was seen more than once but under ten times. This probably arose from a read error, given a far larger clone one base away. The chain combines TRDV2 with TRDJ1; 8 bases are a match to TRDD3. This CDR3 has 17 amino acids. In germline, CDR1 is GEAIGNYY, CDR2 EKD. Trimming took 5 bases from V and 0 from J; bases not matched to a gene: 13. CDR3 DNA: TGTGCCTGTGGCCCGGTACTGGGGGGAGCGTACACCGATAAACTCATCTTT. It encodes CACGPVLGGAYTDKLIF.

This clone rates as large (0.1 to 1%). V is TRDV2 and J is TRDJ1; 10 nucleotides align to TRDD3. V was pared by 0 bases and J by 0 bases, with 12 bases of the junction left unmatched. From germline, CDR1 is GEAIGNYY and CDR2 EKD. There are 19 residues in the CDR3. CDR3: CACDTVGGDTYRDTDKLIF. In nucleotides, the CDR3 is TGTGCCTGTGACACCGTCGGGGGGGATACGTATCGGGACACCGATAAACTCATCTTT.

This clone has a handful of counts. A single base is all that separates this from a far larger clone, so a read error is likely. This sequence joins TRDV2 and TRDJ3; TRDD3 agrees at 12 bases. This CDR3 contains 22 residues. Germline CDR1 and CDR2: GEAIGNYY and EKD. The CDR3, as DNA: TGTGCCTGTGACGAGAACTGGGGGATACCCGCGACCAACTCCTGGGGCACCCGACAGATGTTTTTC. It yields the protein CACDENWGIPATNSWGTRQMFF.

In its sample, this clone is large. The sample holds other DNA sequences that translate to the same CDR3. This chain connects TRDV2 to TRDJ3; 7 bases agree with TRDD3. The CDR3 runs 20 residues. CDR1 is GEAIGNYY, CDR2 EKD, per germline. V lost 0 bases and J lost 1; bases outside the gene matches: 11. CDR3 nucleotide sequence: TGTGCCTGTGACACCTTACTGGGGCCCCGGGGGTCCTGGGACACCCGACAGATGTTTTTC. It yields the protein CACDTLLGPRGSWDTRQMFF.

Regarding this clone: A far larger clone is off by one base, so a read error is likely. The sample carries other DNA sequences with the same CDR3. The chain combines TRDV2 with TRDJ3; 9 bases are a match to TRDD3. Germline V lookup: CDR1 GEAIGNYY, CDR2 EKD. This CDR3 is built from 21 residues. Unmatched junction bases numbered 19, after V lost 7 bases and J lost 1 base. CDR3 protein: CACDQLGDKVERSWDTRQMFF. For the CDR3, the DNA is TGTGCCTGCGACCAGTTGGGGGATAAGGTGGAGCGGTCCTGGGACACCCGACAGATGTTTTTC.

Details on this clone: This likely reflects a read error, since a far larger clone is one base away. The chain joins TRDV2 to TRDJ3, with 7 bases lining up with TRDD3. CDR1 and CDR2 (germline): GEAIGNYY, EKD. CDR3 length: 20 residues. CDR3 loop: CARDTLLGPRGSWDTRQMFF. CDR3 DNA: TGTGCCCGTGACACCTTACTGGGGCCCCGGGGGTCCTGGGACACCCGACAGATGTTTTTC.